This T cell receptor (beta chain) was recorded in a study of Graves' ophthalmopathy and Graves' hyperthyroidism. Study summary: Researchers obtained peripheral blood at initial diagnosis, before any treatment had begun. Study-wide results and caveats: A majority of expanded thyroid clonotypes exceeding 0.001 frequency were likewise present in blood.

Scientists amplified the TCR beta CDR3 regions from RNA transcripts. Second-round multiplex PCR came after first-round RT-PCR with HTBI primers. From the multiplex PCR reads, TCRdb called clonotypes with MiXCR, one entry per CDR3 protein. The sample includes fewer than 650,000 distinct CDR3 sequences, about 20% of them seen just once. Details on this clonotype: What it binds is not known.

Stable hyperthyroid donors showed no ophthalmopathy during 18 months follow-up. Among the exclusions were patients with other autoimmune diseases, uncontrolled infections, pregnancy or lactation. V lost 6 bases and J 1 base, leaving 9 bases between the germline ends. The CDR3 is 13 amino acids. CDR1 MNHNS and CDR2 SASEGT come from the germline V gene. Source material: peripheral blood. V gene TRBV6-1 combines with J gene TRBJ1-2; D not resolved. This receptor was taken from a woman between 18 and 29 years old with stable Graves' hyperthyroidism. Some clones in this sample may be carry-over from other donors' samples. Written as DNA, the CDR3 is TGTGCCAGCAGGACTAGCCTTAACTATGGCTACACCTTC. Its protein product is CASRTSLNYGYTF.